This TCR beta chain was captured by sequencing in a study of T cell responses to AZD1222 COVID-19 vaccine. A note on this clone: Its antigen is undetermined.

Study results and caveats: Donors were mostly white British, more females; clonal diversity possibly underestimated. Baseline antibody screening turned up just a handful of seropositive AZD1222 recipients. Following two doses of AZD1222, Spike-specific TCR breadth and depth rose. With dominance at 160-218 and 743-854, vaccine-associated CD4 TCRs spanned spike.

The germline V gene encodes CDR1 SGHNT and CDR2 YYREEE (reference sequence). The V and J ends lost 2 bases and 5 bases respectively, with 14 bases between them. This CDR3 contains 14 residues. Sequencing was performed with immunoSEQ multiplex PCR; in TCRdb, only in-frame clones are kept and a portion is missing. The table lists 75,000 to 95,000 clones, 85% to 90% of them singletons. This TCR was sampled from an adult in good health. The sample consisted of peripheral blood, taken on day 0 of MenACWY control vaccination. The chain joins TRBV5-4 to TRBJ2-7, with D maybe TRBD1 (6 bases). The CDR3 nucleotides are TGTGCCAGCAGCTTCGGACAGTCGGTCCACGAGCAGTACTTC. This encodes CASSFGQSVHEQYF.